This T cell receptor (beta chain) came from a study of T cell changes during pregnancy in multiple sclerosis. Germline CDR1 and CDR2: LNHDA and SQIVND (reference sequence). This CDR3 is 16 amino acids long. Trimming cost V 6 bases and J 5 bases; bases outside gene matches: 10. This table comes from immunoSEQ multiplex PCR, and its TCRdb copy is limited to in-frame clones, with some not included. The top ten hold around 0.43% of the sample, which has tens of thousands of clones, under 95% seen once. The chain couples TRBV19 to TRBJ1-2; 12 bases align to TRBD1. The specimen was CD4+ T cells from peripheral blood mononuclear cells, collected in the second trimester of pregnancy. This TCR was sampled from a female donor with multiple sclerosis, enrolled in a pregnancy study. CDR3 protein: CASRRDRGRLGYGYTF. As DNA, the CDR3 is TGTGCCAGTAGGCGGGACAGGGGGCGGCTGGGATATGGCTACACCTTC. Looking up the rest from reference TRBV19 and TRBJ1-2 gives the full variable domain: DGGITQSPKYLFRKEGQNVTLSCEQNLNHDAMYWYRQDPGQGLRLIYYSQIVNDFQKGDIAEGYSVSREKKESFPLTVTSAQKNPTAFYLCASRRDRGRLGYGYTFGSGTRLTVV.